The text below deals with one T cell receptor beta chain. Its antigen is currently not known. No quality values exist for individual bases; no much larger clone is one base distant. To estimate absolute template abundance from read counts, synthetic TCR analog templates were spiked into each PCR. The immunoSEQ assay was used to amplify TCRbeta CDR3 regions from genomic DNA with bias-controlled V and J gene primers. Sequencing of rearranged TCRbeta segments was performed at approximately 20X coverage. The authors' analysis ran thus. Sequencing errors were corrected by clustering, and CDR3s were annotated against IMGT so that V, D and J genes could be assigned. Downstream analyses used only productive TCRbeta rearrangements and left out out-of-frame or stop-codon sequences. Clonality was calculated as one minus the Shannon entropy normalized by the log of the number of unique productive sequences. Clones differing between time points or between blood and tumor were identified using Fisher's exact test with Benjamini-Hochberg correction, with an adjusted p below 0.01 applied as the threshold. TCRdb's version of the immuneACCESS table is confined to in-frame rearrangements and falls short of the full clone set. An unresolved V gene accounts for under half of the shortfall where checked; the remainder is of unknown origin. V and J calls plus clone size are reproduced from that table; the DNA served to infer D and trimming. Here the sample has approximately 110,000 clones; roughly 88% occur a single time. The ten largest account for 2.4% of the sample.

V was cut back by 1 base and J by 1 base, leaving a gap of 11 bases between them. CDR1 and CDR2 (SEHNR, FQNEAQ) derive from the germline V gene (reference sequence). The CDR3, from cysteine to phenylalanine, totals 16 residues. Just CDR3 DNA is preserved here, 48 bases in frame from base 1. These data originate in a study of PD-L1 blockade in urothelial cancer (dated by TCRdb to about 2017). At the level of the whole study: All patients started therapy around 2014 and received atezolizumab 1,200 mg intravenously every 3 weeks. About 85% of the 29 patients were males with bladder-origin urothelial cancer, and about 60% of the roughly 29 reported a prior smoking history. Patients had an ECOG performance status of 0 or 1 and had received between 0 and 3 prior chemotherapy regimens. Blood samples were analyzed at two time points: 3 weeks after treatment start (second dose) and 6 weeks after treatment start. Blood samples gave a median of around 130,000 T cells and 80,000 or so unique TCRs, with a median clonality of approximately 0.08. The study, an exploratory multi-omic analysis, examined somatic, immune and clinical correlates of response to PD-L1 blockade with atezolizumab in urothelial cancer. Pretreatment tumor samples, along with matched peripheral blood serially collected before and after atezolizumab treatment, were subjected to TCR sequencing. Durable clinical benefit was defined as progression-free survival longer than 6 months, and TCR features were also tested against progression-free and overall survival. In the same patients, pretreatment tumors underwent whole exome sequencing and RNA sequencing in addition to TCR sequencing. Durable clinical benefit was achieved by nine patients and was not achieved by 20 patients. Pretreatment blood TCR-seq was available for twenty-nine patients, at least one posttreatment blood collection was obtained for 24 patients, and tumor TCR-seq was available for 24 patients.

Overall study outcomes, separate from this receptor: Small sample size (n ≈ 30) and many exploratory analyses mean the results are intended to be hypothesis-generating. Improved progression-free and overall survival was associated with having pretreatment peripheral blood TCR clonality below the median. At 3 weeks after the start of treatment, tumor-associated TCR clones in peripheral blood had expanded more in patients with durable benefit (n of about 20, p = 0.022).

A cohort of approximately 30 patients with locally advanced or metastatic urothelial carcinoma, treated at Memorial Sloan Kettering on a trial protocol, was included. Peripheral blood mononuclear cells were collected pretreatment and during treatment, at between 1 and 8 total time points per patient. The Qiagen DNeasy Blood extraction kit was used to purify genomic DNA from total PBMCs and tumor samples. PBMCs were collected pretreatment and during treatment, and were isolated and stored as previously described. The receptor was derived from a man aged 45 to 65 with urothelial cancer. The specimen comprised PBMCs, sampled around atezolizumab (anti-PD-L1) treatment. The sequence links TRBV7-9 to TRBJ2-1; TRBD2 could be the D gene, as 5 bases match. This receptor carries the CDR3 CASSLGVARSYNEQFF. The sequence in DNA is TGTGCCAGCAGCTTAGGGGTAGCGCGGTCCTACAATGAGCAGTTCTTC.